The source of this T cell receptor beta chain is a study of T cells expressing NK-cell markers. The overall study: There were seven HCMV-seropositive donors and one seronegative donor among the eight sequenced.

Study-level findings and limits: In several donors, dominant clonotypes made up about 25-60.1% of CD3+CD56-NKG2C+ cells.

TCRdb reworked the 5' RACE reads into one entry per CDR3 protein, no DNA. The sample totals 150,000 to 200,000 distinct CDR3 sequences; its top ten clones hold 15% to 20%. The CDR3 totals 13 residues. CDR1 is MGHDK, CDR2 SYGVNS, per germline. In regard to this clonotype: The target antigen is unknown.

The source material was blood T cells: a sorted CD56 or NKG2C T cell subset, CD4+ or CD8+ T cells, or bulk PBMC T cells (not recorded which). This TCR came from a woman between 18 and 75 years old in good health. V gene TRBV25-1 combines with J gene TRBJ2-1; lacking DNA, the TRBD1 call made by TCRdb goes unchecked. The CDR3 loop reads CASSEGGGHEQFF.